This TCR beta chain came from a study of control samples from healthy donors and cancer patients. The V segment lost 2 bases and the J segment 2 bases; nucleotides outside the gene matches: 8. Germline lookup yields CDR1 MNHNS and CDR2 SASEGT. The CDR3 extends over 17 amino acids. TCRdb's table, derived via immunoSEQ multiplex PCR, lists solely in-frame clones and lacks some. Among 95,000 to 100,000 clones listed, 75% to 90% were seen once. Sequenced material: blood. This TCR came from a man aged 25-40 years in good health. The genes are TRBV6-1 and TRBJ2-4; TRBD2 matches 8 bases. In nucleotides, the CDR3 is TGTGCCAGCAGTGAAATCGGGGGGGCGAACACCAAAAACATTCAGTACTTC. Protein product: CASSEIGGANTKNIQYF.